Listed below are T cell receptor beta chains from one sample, sequenced in a study of blood T cell repertoires in COVID-19. Clones were read by immunoSEQ multiplex PCR, and TCRdb kept only the in-frame ones, dropping some. The data show approximately 70,000 clones, about 88% seen once. The sample taken for sequencing was peripheral blood. These receptors were taken from an older man with active COVID-19. CDR3s include the opening cysteine and the closing phenylalanine or tryptophan. The order of the fields is J gene, V gene, D gene, clone size, CDR3 DNA, CDR3 protein. A D gene is named only where the DNA matches it firmly. Size is stated for part of the rows, as once, few or many counts, or as a class when the clone is expanded.

>TRBJ2-1|TRBV7-3|-|-
TGTGCCAGCAGCTTACGGGGGAGCTCCTACAATGAGCAGTTCTTC
CASSLRGSSYNEQFF
>TRBJ2-1|TRBV7-9|-|-
TGTGCCAGCAGCTTTTTCGATGAGCAGTTCTTC
CASSFFDEQFF
>TRBJ2-7|TRBV11-3|TRBD1|-
TGTGCCAGCAGCTTAGAGGACAGGGACGAGCAGTACTTC
CASSLEDRDEQYF
>TRBJ1-5|TRBV20-1|-|-
TGCAGTGCTAGTCGGGGAAGCAATCAGCCCCAGCATTTT
CSASRGSNQPQHF
>TRBJ2-1|TRBV7-9|-|once
TGTGCCAGCAGCGCCCGGACAGCCAAACAGTTCTTC
CASSARTAKQFF
>TRBJ2-3|TRBV5-4|TRBD2|-
TGTGCCAGCAGCCCGGGACTAGCGGGCCCTAGCACAGATACGCAGTATTTT
CASSPGLAGPSTDTQYF
>TRBJ2-5|TRBV6-5|-|-
TGTGCCAGCAGCCGGGCGGGGGCCCTCCAAGAGACCCAGTACTTC
CASSRAGALQETQYF
>TRBJ2-1|TRBV7-6|TRBD2|once
TGTGCCAGCAGCTTAGGGAGGTGGGAGGGCCCCGGGAATGAGCAGTTCTTC
CASSLGRWEGPGNEQFF
>TRBJ2-3|TRBV21-1|-|-
TGTGCCATCATGACCCCCGGGACTAGCGGAGGGGGGCACACAGATACGCAGTATTTT
CAIMTPGTSGGGHTDTQYF
>TRBJ2-2|TRBV4-3|TRBD2|-
TGCGCCAGCAGCCAAGATGCTAGCGGGAGGACCAACACCGGGGAGCTGTTTTTT
CASSQDASGRTNTGELFF
>TRBJ2-3|TRBV7-2|TRBD2|-
TGTGCCAGCAGCCGGGGACTAAGCACAGATACGCAGTATTTT
CASSRGLSTDTQYF
>TRBJ2-5|TRBV7-9|TRBD2|-
TGTGCCAGCAGTTCCGGACTAGCGGGAGTTTTGGAGACCCAGTACTTC
CASSSGLAGVLETQYF
>TRBJ1-1|TRBV28|-|-
TGTGCCAGCAGTTTAGTCCCCGCCGGCACTGAAGCTTTCTTT
CASSLVPAGTEAFF
>TRBJ1-6|TRBV25-1|-|few
TGTGCCAGCAGTACCGGGACTGCTAATTCACCCCTCCACTTT
CASSTGTANSPLHF
>TRBJ2-7|TRBV19|-|-
TGTGCCAGTAGTATACTCCCCTCCTACGAGCAGTACTTC
CASSILPSYEQYF
>TRBJ2-7|TRBV28|-|few
TGTGCCAGCAGTTCCCAGTCCTACGAGCAGTACTTC
CASSSQSYEQYF
>TRBJ2-5|TRBV4-3|-|-
TGCGCCAGCAGCCACGGGCGGGCGGCCCGGTACCAAGAGACCCAGTACTTC
CASSHGRAARYQETQYF
>TRBJ2-7|TRBV5-1|-|-
TGCGCCAACCCCCCCAGGGAAAAGGACGAGCAGTACTTC
CANPPREKDEQYF
>TRBJ2-3|TRBV11-3|-|-
TGTGCCAGCAGCTGGACTGGTTCCCCATTTAGCACAGATACGCAGTATTTT
CASSWTGSPFSTDTQYF
>TRBJ2-4|TRBV28|-|-
TGTGCCAGCAGTCCCCCGGTCCGAGCCAAAAACATTCAGTACTTC
CASSPPVRAKNIQYF
>TRBJ1-6|TRBV3-1/TRBV3-2|TRBD1|-
TGTGCCAGCAGCCAATCCGGGACAGGGGGGAGCTCACCCCTCCACTTT
CASSQSGTGGSSPLHF
>TRBJ1-1|TRBV6-5|-|few
TGTGCCAGCACCCAAAACCCGGGGGGATCAGCTTTCTTT
CASTQNPGGSAFF
>TRBJ2-1|TRBV6-2/TRBV6-3|TRBD2|once
TGTGCCAGCAGTTACCCCGACTGGACTAGCGACCAAAATGAGCAGTTCTTC
CASSYPDWTSDQNEQFF
>TRBJ1-6|TRBV21-1|-|-
TGTGCCAGCAGCAAAGGTCCAGCCCGGGCCGGGGATTCACCCCTCCACTTT
CASSKGPARAGDSPLHF
>TRBJ2-1|TRBV14|-|-
TGTGCCAGCAGCCAAGTGCGGCGTGAGCAGTTCTTC
CASSQVRREQFF
>TRBJ1-6|TRBV14|-|-
TGTGCCAGCAGCTATACAGGTTCTAATTCACCCCTCCACTTT
CASSYTGSNSPLHF
>TRBJ2-1|TRBV18|TRBD2|-
TGTGCCAGCTCACCCCGGACTAGCGGAGACAATGAGCAGTTCTTC
CASSPRTSGDNEQFF
>TRBJ2-1|TRBV15|-|-
TGTGCCACCAGCAGAGATCGTCTACCATCCAATGAGCAGTTCTTC
CATSRDRLPSNEQFF
>TRBJ1-1|TRBV11-1|-|-
TGTGCCAGCAGCCCCGCCGGGGGTTTCACTGAAGCTTTCTTT
CASSPAGGFTEAFF
>TRBJ2-2|TRBV7-2|-|-
TGTGCCAGCAGCTTAGGGTCGGGCGGGGAGCTGTTTTTT
CASSLGSGGELFF
>TRBJ2-3|TRBV11-2|-|-
TGTGCCAGCAGCTTGGTAGACACAGATACGCAGTATTTT
CASSLVDTDTQYF
>TRBJ2-3|TRBV6-2/TRBV6-3|TRBD2|-
TGTGCCAGCAGCCAACGGCCTAGCGGGAGCACAGATACGCAGTATTTT
CASSQRPSGSTDTQYF
>TRBJ2-3|TRBV3-1/TRBV3-2|-|-
TGTGCCAGCAGAAAAAAAGCAGGGGCCACAGATACGCAGTATTTT
CASRKKAGATDTQYF
>TRBJ2-1|TRBV11-3|TRBD2|-
TGTGCCAGCAGCTTAGCTAGCGGGCCCAATGAGCAGTTCTTC
CASSLASGPNEQFF
>TRBJ2-1|TRBV30|-|-
TGTGCCTGGGGACTGGTTCGACTAAATGAGCAGTTCTTC
CAWGLVRLNEQFF
>TRBJ1-4|TRBV3-1/TRBV3-2|-|-
TGTGCCAGCAGCCCCAAGGCAGGGTTAGATGAAAAACTGTTTTTT
CASSPKAGLDEKLFF
>TRBJ1-3|TRBV5-1|-|-
TGCGCCAGCAGCCAACAGGGAAACACCATATATTTT
CASSQQGNTIYF
>TRBJ2-7|TRBV2|-|few
TGTGCCAGCAGTGGAGGGCTAGCGTACTCCTACGAGCAGTACTTC
CASSGGLAYSYEQYF
>TRBJ2-7|TRBV5-1|TRBD1|once
TGCGCCAGCAGCTCCCAAGCGGGACAGGGCTACGAGCAGTACTTC
CASSSQAGQGYEQYF
>TRBJ1-2|TRBV12-2|-|-
TGTGCAAGTCGCTTTGGAGTAAAGGGAGAGGGTAACTATGGCTACACCTTC
CASRFGVKGEGNYGYTF
>TRBJ2-3|TRBV27|-|-
TGTGCCAGCAGTAAAAGCCTAGCTTGGGGCACAGATACGCAGTATTTT
CASSKSLAWGTDTQYF